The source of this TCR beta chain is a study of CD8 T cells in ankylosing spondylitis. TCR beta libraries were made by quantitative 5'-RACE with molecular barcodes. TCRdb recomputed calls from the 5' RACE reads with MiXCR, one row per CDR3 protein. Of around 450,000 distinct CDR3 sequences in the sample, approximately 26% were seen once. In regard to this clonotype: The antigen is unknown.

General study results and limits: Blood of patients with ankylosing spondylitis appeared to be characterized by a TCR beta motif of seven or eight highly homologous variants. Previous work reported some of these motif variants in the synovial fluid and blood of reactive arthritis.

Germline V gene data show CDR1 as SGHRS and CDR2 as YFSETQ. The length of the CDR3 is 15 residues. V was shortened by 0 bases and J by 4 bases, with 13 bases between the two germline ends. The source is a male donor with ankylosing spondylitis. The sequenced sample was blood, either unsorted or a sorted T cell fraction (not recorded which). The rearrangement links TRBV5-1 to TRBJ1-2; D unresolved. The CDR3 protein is CASSLDMEAGYGYTF. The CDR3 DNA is TGCGCCAGCAGCTTGGACATGGAGGCGGGCTATGGCTACACCTTC. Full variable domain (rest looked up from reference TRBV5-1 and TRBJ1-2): KAGVTQTPRYLIKTRGQQVTLSCSPISGHRSVSWYQQTPGQGLQFLFEYFSETQRNKGNFPGRFSGRQFSNSRSEMNVSTLELGDSALYLCASSLDMEAGYGYTFGSGTRLTVV.